This T cell receptor beta chain was documented in a study of control samples from healthy donors and cancer patients. The ends were cut back, 7 bases at V and 0 bases at J, with 16 bases in the middle. CDR1 and CDR2 from the germline V gene are MDHEN and SYDVKM. The CDR3 totals 16 residues. Profiling relied on immunoSEQ multiplex PCR, and the TCRdb table lists in-frame clones only, not all of them. The repertoire holds more than 150,000 clones, with more than 85% as singletons. The sample consisted of blood. The chain couples TRBV28 to TRBJ2-1; D call uncertain. This sequence was found in a woman younger than 45 in good health. The CDR3 DNA reads TGTGCCAGCAATGGTGGGCACCTGAGCTCCTACAATGAGCAGTTCTTC. This encodes CASNGGHLSSYNEQFF.